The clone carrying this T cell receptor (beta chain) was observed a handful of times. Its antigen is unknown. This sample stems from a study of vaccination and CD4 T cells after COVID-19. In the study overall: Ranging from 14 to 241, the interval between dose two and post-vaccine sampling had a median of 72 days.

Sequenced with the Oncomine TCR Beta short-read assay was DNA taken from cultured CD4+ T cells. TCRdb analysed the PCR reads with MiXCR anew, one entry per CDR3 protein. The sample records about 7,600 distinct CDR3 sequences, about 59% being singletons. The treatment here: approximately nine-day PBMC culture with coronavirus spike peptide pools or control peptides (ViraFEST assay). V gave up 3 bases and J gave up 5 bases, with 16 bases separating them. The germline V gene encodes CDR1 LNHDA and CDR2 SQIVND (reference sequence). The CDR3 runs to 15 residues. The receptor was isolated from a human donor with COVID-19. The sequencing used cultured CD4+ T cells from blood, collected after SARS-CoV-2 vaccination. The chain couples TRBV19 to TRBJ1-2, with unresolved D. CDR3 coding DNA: TGTGCCAGTAGTATGATGGGAGAGATCGGGTATGGCTACACCTTC. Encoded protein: CASSMMGEIGYGYTF.